The 16 T cell receptor beta chains reported below all come from one sample, sequenced in a study of cytomegalovirus exposure and HLA in healthy donors. PCR used 60 Vbeta primers and 13 Jbeta primers. Sequencing used immunoSEQ multiplex PCR; TCRdb keeps in-frame clones, though not all of them. There are under 150,000 clones in the sample; 82% occur only once, and roughly 2.6% lies in the top ten. The sample was PBMCs. The origin of the receptors is a young woman in good health and CMV-seronegative.

V usage is TRBV30 and J usage is TRBJ1-5, with TRBD1 matching over 10 bases. The J segment lost 3 bases and the V segment lost 2 bases, leaving 4 bases of the junction unmatched. This CDR3 is built from 15 residues. Germline CDR1 reads GTSNPN; CDR2 reads SVGIG (reference sequence). CDR3: CAWSRDRGDNQPQHF. The CDR3 coding sequence is TGTGCCTGGAGTCGGGACAGGGGCGACAATCAGCCCCAGCATTTT.

V and J are TRBV7-2 and TRBJ2-1; D gene uncertain. This CDR3 spans 15 amino acids. Germline assignment: CDR1 SGHTA and CDR2 FQGNSA. The V end lost 1 base, the J end lost 0 bases, and 7 bases lay between the germline ends. In DNA form, the CDR3 reads TGTGCCAGCAGCTTAGAACAGCACTCCTACAATGAGCAGTTCTTC. Translated: CASSLEQHSYNEQFF.

The chain has TRBV30 and TRBJ1-1; D uncertain. The V and J ends lost 4 bases and 5 bases respectively, with 17 bases between them. The CDR3 runs to 14 residues. Germline V gene data show CDR1 as GTSNPN and CDR2 as SVGIG (reference sequence). CDR3 in amino acids: CAWTQDKIGTEAFF. The CDR3, as DNA: TGTGCCTGGACACAAGACAAAATTGGGACTGAAGCTTTCTTT.

The gene calls are TRBV15 and TRBJ1-5; D is unresolved. V was trimmed by 3 bases and J by 7 bases, leaving 16 bases between them. CDR3 length: 15 amino acids. Germline-derived CDR1 and CDR2 are LNHNV and YYDKDF (reference sequence). The CDR3 sequence is CATSSPGEGIQPQHF. CDR3 DNA sequence: TGTGCCACCAGCAGCCCTGGGGAGGGTATCCAGCCCCAGCATTTT.

This sequence joins TRBV5-1 and TRBJ1-1, with D uncertain. This CDR3 spans 13 amino acids. Deletions cut 0 bases from V and 7 bases from J, with 10 bases between. Germline values: CDR1 SGHRS, CDR2 YFSETQ. The CDR3 loop is CASSLAGYSEAFF. The DNA for the CDR3 is TGCGCCAGCAGCTTGGCCGGTTACAGTGAAGCTTTCTTT. The full variable domain, its missing parts supplied by reference TRBV5-1 and TRBJ1-1, is KAGVTQTPRYLIKTRGQQVTLSCSPISGHRSVSWYQQTPGQGLQFLFEYFSETQRNKGNFPGRFSGRQFSNSRSEMNVSTLELGDSALYLCASSLAGYSEAFFGQGTRLTVV.

The gene calls are TRBV4-1 and TRBJ1-5, with 12 bases lining up with TRBD1. Germline V gives CDR1 MGHRA, CDR2 YSYEKL. The junction had 5 bases not matched to a gene; V was cut back by 5 bases and J by 0 bases. This CDR3 has 17 amino acids. The CDR3 region has the DNA TGCGCCAGCAGCAAGGGACAGGGGGCCTTTAGCAATCAGCCCCAGCATTTT. Translated: CASSKGQGAFSNQPQHF.

A remark on this clone: The identical CDR3 is also encoded by other nucleotide sequences in the sample. The chain employs TRBV28 and TRBJ2-7; weak D call: TRBD2 (7 bases). V lost 3 bases and J lost 4, with 13 bases in between. CDR1 MDHEN and CDR2 SYDVKM come from the germline V gene. The CDR3 covers 14 residues. The CDR3 is CASSLFRGGYEQYF. The DNA of the CDR3 is TGTGCCAGCAGTTTGTTCAGGGGAGGGTACGAGCAGTACTTC. Supplemented by reference TRBV28 and TRBJ2-7, the full variable domain reads DVKVTQSSRYLVKRTGEKVFLECVQDMDHENMFWYRQDPGLGLRLIYFSYDVKMKEKGDIPEGYSVSREKKERFSLILESASTNQTSMYLCASSLFRGGYEQYFGPGTRLTVT.

The count of this clone is one. V and J are TRBV27 and TRBJ1-6, with 7 bases matching TRBD1. The CDR3 loop spans 15 amino acids. The V and J ends lost 4 bases and 6 bases, in that order; junction bases with no gene match: 6. CDR1 MNHEY and CDR2 SMNVEV come from the germline V gene (reference sequence). This CDR3 is CASSSTGTANSPLHF. The DNA for the CDR3 is TGTGCCAGCAGTTCCACCGGGACAGCTAATTCACCCCTCCACTTT.

The J gene is TRBJ2-7, the V gene TRBV11-2, with 11 bases aligning to TRBD2. Germline assignment: CDR1 SGHAT and CDR2 FQNNGV. The CDR3 consists of 17 residues. J was trimmed by 0 bases and V by 6 bases; bases with no gene match: 10. CDR3 coding DNA: TGTGCCAGCAGACCGGGACTAGCGGCTACTAGCTCCTACGAGCAGTACTTC. Amino acids: CASRPGLAATSSYEQYF.

The chain carries TRBV6-4 and TRBJ1-4, with D possibly being TRBD1 (5 bases). V lost 3 bases to trimming and J lost 3 bases, with 5 bases between them. This CDR3 has 13 amino acids. CDR1 is MRHNA and CDR2 is SNTAGT in the germline V gene. CDR3 in DNA: TGTGCCAGCAGTGAAGGGGCTAATGAAAAACTGTTTTTT. Its protein is CASSEGANEKLFF.

The V gene is TRBV2, the J gene TRBJ1-4; 9 bases fit TRBD1. CDR3 length: 15 amino acids. Germline assignment: CDR1 SNHLY and CDR2 FYNNEI. V dropped 2 bases and J dropped 7; count of bases not matched to a gene: 5. CDR3 region: CASSEPGTGSEKLFF. The DNA of the CDR3 is TGTGCCAGCAGTGAACCCGGGACAGGGAGTGAAAAACTGTTTTTT.

CDR3 bases: TGCGCCAGCAGCCAAGGGACTAGCGGGATTAAGCAGTACTTC. Translating it yields CASSQGTSGIKQYF. The J gene is TRBJ2-7, the V gene TRBV4-1, with TRBD2 identical over 12 bases. The germline V gene has CDR1 MGHRA and CDR2 YSYEKL. V was pared by 1 base and J by 8 bases, with 3 bases of the junction left unmatched. The length of the CDR3 is 14 residues.

V gene TRBV7-9 combines with J gene TRBJ2-1; 9 bases align to TRBD1. CDR3 length equals 16 residues. V dropped 4 bases and J dropped 2; count of bases not matched to a gene: 6. Germline CDR1 and CDR2: SEHNR and FQNEAQ (reference sequence). CDR3: CASSSAGQGTYNEQFF. CDR3 in DNA: TGTGCCAGCAGCTCGGCGGGACAGGGAACCTACAATGAGCAGTTCTTC.

This clone was detected only a few times. The chain uses TRBV4-1 and TRBJ2-3; 10 positions agree with TRBD1. The CDR3 extends over 16 amino acids. Per germline, CDR1 MGHRA and CDR2 YSYEKL. Losses at the gene ends were 5 bases for V and 2 bases for J; bases not matched to a gene: 7. The CDR3 region is CASSWSGTGVTDTQYF. The CDR3 DNA reads as TGCGCCAGCAGCTGGTCGGGGACAGGGGTCACAGATACGCAGTATTTT.

V gene TRBV7-2 combines with J gene TRBJ2-7; D gene unclear. There are 13 residues in the CDR3. CDR1 is SGHTA and CDR2 is FQGNSA in the germline V gene. Trimming shortened V by 2 bases and J by 3 bases, and 8 bases separated the two germline ends. The CDR3 sequence is CASSLTRFYEQYF. The DNA for the CDR3 is TGTGCCAGCAGCTTAACGAGATTCTACGAGCAGTACTTC.

This clone has only one observation. The V gene is TRBV5-4, the J gene TRBJ2-1, with 11 nucleotides matching TRBD2. The length of the CDR3 is 15 residues. Losses at the gene ends were 5 bases for V and 4 bases for J; bases not matched to a gene: 5. Germline loops: CDR1 SGHNT, CDR2 YYREEE (reference sequence). This CDR3 is CASREGLAVYNEQFF. The CDR3 bases are TGTGCCAGCAGAGAGGGACTAGCGGTATACAATGAGCAGTTCTTC.